This TCR beta chain appears in the sequencing data of a study of blood T cell repertoires in COVID-19. In the study overall: Donors of Cohort 3 who recovered were those that had two negative PCRs, clearance, or symptom resolution. Sites in the United States, Italy and Spain provided acute and convalescent COVID-19 samples.

Assignments of participants to cohorts depended upon their own reported clinical history. Germline V gives CDR1 SGHRS, CDR2 YFSETQ. The CDR3 is made up of 15 amino acids. Germline trimming cut 4 bases from V and 4 bases from J; bases unmatched to any gene: 5. Original processing methods: The assay estimated nucleated cells by amplifying reference gene primers. TCRdb's copy holds only in-frame clones and misses some; the assay was immunoSEQ multiplex PCR. V, J and clone size are those of that table, while D and trimming were read from the DNA. The sample lists around 360,000 clones; about 89% were seen once.

This sequence joins TRBV5-1 and TRBJ2-2; the match to TRBD2 covers 9 bases. Sequenced: PBMCs or T cells enriched from blood (not recorded which). The receptor's source is a man aged 35 to 55 in a cohort exposed to, infected with or recovered from COVID-19 (not recorded which). The CDR3 DNA follows: TGCGCCAGCAGCACGGGACTAGCAAGCACCGGGGAGCTGTTTTTT. Residues: CASSTGLASTGELFF.